The 20 T cell receptor beta chains reported below all come from one sample, sequenced in a study of Ad26.COV2.S vaccination and SARS-CoV-2 variants. Treatment defined: about 20 received Ad26.COV2.S at low or high dose, single or two shots; a few received placebo; per-sample allocation not given. Samples were taken on day 63 after the first vaccine or placebo injection. The data were produced by immunoSEQ multiplex PCR, yet TCRdb's version contains in-frame clones alone and is incomplete. The sample comprises roughly 500,000 clones, roughly nine tenths of which are singletons, and over 10% rests with the top ten. Sequences were derived from peripheral blood, sampled in a trial of Ad26.COV2.S vaccine versus placebo. These receptor sequences come from a person between 18 and 65 years old who received the Ad26.COV2.S COVID-19 vaccine or a placebo.

This clone was counted only a few times. The chain recombines TRBV6-6 with TRBJ2-7, with TRBD1 as a possible D gene (6 bases). Trimming removed 5 bases from V and 6 bases from J, with 20 bases in between. The V gene's germline CDR1 is MNHNY and CDR2 SVGAGI (reference sequence). The CDR3 extends over 15 amino acids. The CDR3 reads CASSKTGTWVAEQYF. CDR3 nucleotide sequence: TGTGCCAGCAGTAAGACCGGGACATGGGTTGCCGAGCAGTACTTC.

The chain combines TRBV2 with TRBJ2-1, with a weak D call TRBD2 (6 bases). The CDR3 has 16 amino acids. Per germline, CDR1 SNHLY and CDR2 FYNNEI. Trimming removed 5 bases from V and 2 bases from J, with 16 bases in between. The CDR3 sequence is CASSPLRLDPYNEQFF. DNA of the CDR3: TGTGCCAGCAGTCCTTTAAGACTAGACCCCTACAATGAGCAGTTCTTC.

This chain links TRBV9 with TRBJ2-5; 10 bases are a match to TRBD1. This CDR3 is 15 amino acids long. Losses at the gene ends were 3 bases for V and 1 base for J; bases not matched to a gene: 3. The germline V gene encodes CDR1 SGDLS and CDR2 YYNGEE. CDR3 nucleotide sequence: TGTGCCAGCAGCGCCGGACAGGGGGGCCAAGAGACCCAGTACTTC. Translated: CASSAGQGGQETQYF.

The chain combines TRBV6-2 or TRBV6-3 with TRBJ1-4, with unresolved D. V was cut by 5 bases and J by 15 bases, with 16 bases left in between. Germline V CDR1 and CDR2: MNHEY, SVGEGT. The CDR3 length is 12 residues. The CDR3 nucleotides are TGTGCCAGCAGTACCCGGGCCCTCCCCGTGTTTTTT. Its translation is CASSTRALPVFF.

The chain carries TRBV5-1 and TRBJ1-1; TRBD1 matches 8 bases. In germline, CDR1 is SGHRS, CDR2 YFSETQ. V shed 2 bases, J shed 5 bases, and the junction held 5 bases outside the gene matches. The CDR3 extends over 14 amino acids. The CDR3 protein is CASSFPDRVTEAFF. Here the CDR3 DNA reads TGCGCCAGCAGCTTCCCGGACAGGGTAACTGAAGCTTTCTTT.

The V and J genes are TRBV7-2 and TRBJ2-3; no clear D gene. The V and J ends lost 1 base and 5 bases respectively, with 10 bases between them. Germline CDR1 and CDR2: SGHTA and FQGNSA. This CDR3 region has 14 residues. CDR3 amino acids: CASSLVPTRDTQYF. The CDR3 DNA follows: TGTGCCAGCAGCTTAGTCCCGACGCGAGATACGCAGTATTTT.

The chain carries TRBV4-3 and TRBJ1-2; the D gene is possibly TRBD1 (5 bases). Germline loops: CDR1 LGHNA, CDR2 YSLEER. CDR3 length: 15 amino acids. V was shortened by 4 bases and J by 8 bases, with 20 bases between the two germline ends. The CDR3 DNA is TGCGCCAGCAGCCGGGGCGGGCTGGGAGCGGAAGGCTACACCTTC. Translation: CASSRGGLGAEGYTF.

The chain uses TRBV10-3 and TRBJ2-2; the match to TRBD2 covers 7 bases. The CDR3 is made up of 14 amino acids. The V gene's germline CDR1 is ENHRY and CDR2 SYGVKD. The J segment lost 3 bases and the V segment lost 10 bases, leaving 8 bases of the junction unmatched. Written as DNA, the CDR3 is TGTGCCACCCGGCGGGGGTGGGACACCGGGGAGCTGTTTTTT. This sequence encodes CATRRGWDTGELFF.

The chain carries TRBV6-1 and TRBJ2-3; possible D gene TRBD1, 5 bases. Trimming stripped 1 base from V and 6 bases from J, with 14 bases between. The CDR3 length is 15 residues. The germline CDR1 and CDR2 sequences are MNHNS and SASEGT. CDR3 in amino acids: CASSEGRMGLDTQYF. The CDR3 DNA follows: TGTGCCAGCAGTGAAGGAAGAATGGGGCTGGATACGCAGTATTTT.

This clone was counted at least ten times. The chain uses TRBV6-5 and TRBJ1-2; D might be TRBD1 (6 bases). Germline values: CDR1 MNHEY, CDR2 SVGAGI. The V end lost 8 bases, the J end lost 1 base, and 17 bases lay between the germline ends. The CDR3 consists of 15 residues. In nucleotides, the CDR3 is TGTGCCAGCCGGGGGAGGACAGTGGGTAACTATGGCTACACCTTC. Protein: CASRGRTVGNYGYTF.

The genes are TRBV5-1 and TRBJ2-3, with D unresolved. Germline V gene data show CDR1 as SGHRS and CDR2 as YFSETQ. This CDR3 comprises 14 residues. V was cut by 0 bases and J by 2 bases, with 7 bases left in between. This CDR3 reads CASSLVGPTDTQYF. CDR3 DNA: TGCGCCAGCAGCTTGGTTGGCCCCACAGATACGCAGTATTTT.

The rearrangement links TRBV5-5 to TRBJ2-1; a weak D match, TRBD2 (6 bases). V was pared by 3 bases and J by 3 bases, with 19 bases between. CDR1 is SGHKS, CDR2 YYEKEE, per germline (reference sequence). The CDR3 is 17 residues long. The CDR3 region has the DNA TGTGCCAGCAGCTCCGAAGCGGGTTTAGGCTACTACAATGAGCAGTTCTTC. Translated: CASSSEAGLGYYNEQFF.

This clone occurred once. The chain is built from TRBV19 and TRBJ1-5, with 7 nucleotides matching TRBD1. Trimming cost V 7 bases and J 4 bases; bases outside gene matches: 13. Germline loops: CDR1 LNHDA, CDR2 SQIVND (reference sequence). CDR3 size: 16 residues. CDR3 nucleotides: TGTGCCAGTATCCAAAACGCACAGGGGCCTAATCAGCCCCAGCATTTT. Its translation is CASIQNAQGPNQPQHF.

V usage is TRBV27 and J usage is TRBJ1-5; D unclear. This CDR3 spans 13 amino acids. CDR1 is MNHEY, CDR2 SMNVEV, per germline (reference sequence). Deletions cut 3 bases from V and 3 bases from J, with 6 bases between. This CDR3 reads CASSFLINQPQHF. As DNA, the CDR3 is TGTGCCAGCAGTTTCTTAATCAATCAGCCCCAGCATTTT.

CDR3 amino acids: CASSYLPGQEAFF. The CDR3 DNA follows: TGTGCCAGCAGTTACCTCCCCGGACAGGAAGCTTTCTTT. The chain has TRBV6-5 and TRBJ1-1; a weak D match, TRBD1 (6 bases). The CDR3 has 13 residues. V lost 2 bases to trimming and J lost 8 bases, with 12 bases between them. Germline loops: CDR1 MNHEY, CDR2 SVGAGI.

V usage is TRBV5-4 and J usage is TRBJ2-1; 16 bases align to TRBD2. After removal of 4 bases from V and 7 bases from J, the junction contained 14 bases not matched to a gene. Per the germline V gene, CDR1 is SGHNT and CDR2 is YYREEE (reference sequence). This CDR3 has 19 amino acids. The CDR3 protein is CASSSGQGTSGRARNEQFF. Here the CDR3 DNA reads TGTGCCAGCAGCAGCGGACAGGGGACTAGCGGGAGGGCCCGGAATGAGCAGTTCTTC.

The rearrangement uses TRBV7-9 and TRBJ1-1; maybe TRBD1 (6 bases). The germline V and J ends were trimmed by 5 bases and 2 bases, with 12 bases remaining between them. The CDR3 is 14 amino acids. In germline, CDR1 is SEHNR, CDR2 FQNEAQ (reference sequence). CDR3 bases: TGTGCCAGCAGCCGGCCGACAGGTAACACTGAAGCTTTCTTT. Residues: CASSRPTGNTEAFF.

On this clone: One end of the junction is discordant with germline, which a read error may explain. The chain's CDR3 is CASSLQGSEANVLTF. CDR3 nucleotides: TGTGCCAGCAGTTTACAGGGCTCTGAGGCCAACGTCCTGACTTTC. This sequence joins TRBV6-5 and TRBJ2-6; tentative D call: TRBD1 (6 bases). Germline V lookup: CDR1 MNHEY, CDR2 SVGAGI. This CDR3 is built from 15 residues.

Worth noting for this clone: The same CDR3 can be traced to other DNA sequences in this sample. The CDR3 is CASSSTGDRTDTQYF. CDR3 coding DNA: TGCGCCAGCAGCTCGACAGGGGACCGCACAGATACGCAGTATTTT. The rearrangement joins TRBV5-1 to TRBJ2-3; TRBD1 aligns across 8 bases. Germline V gene lookup returns CDR1 SGHRS and CDR2 YFSETQ. CDR3 length: 15 residues. After removal of 3 bases from V and 1 base from J, the junction contained 4 bases not matched to a gene.

The chain combines TRBV7-9 with TRBJ2-6; D gene unclear. Germline assignment: CDR1 SEHNR and CDR2 FQNEAQ (reference sequence). V gave up 5 bases and J gave up 0 bases, with 11 bases separating them. The CDR3 is 16 amino acids. The CDR3 protein is CASSKRSSSGANVLTF. Written as DNA, the CDR3 is TGTGCCAGCAGCAAACGGAGTAGCTCTGGGGCCAACGTCCTGACTTTC.